This is a list of T cell receptor beta chains from one sample in a study of somatic mutations in cytotoxic T cells in rheumatoid arthritis. The data were produced by immunoSEQ multiplex PCR, yet TCRdb's version contains in-frame clones alone and is incomplete. This sample has 15,000 to 20,000 clones, with about three quarters found just once. The specimen was CD8+ T cells sorted from blood. The receptors originated from an adult with rheumatoid arthritis. The CDR3 runs from the conserved cysteine through the conserved F or W. Each record gives: D gene, clone size, J gene, V gene, CDR3 protein, CDR3 DNA. A D gene is named only where the DNA matches it firmly. Where a row states a size, it is once, few, many or the class of an expanded clone; other rows omit it.

D gene: NA; clone size: once; J gene: TRBJ1-2; V gene: TRBV28; CDR3 protein: CASSLNYGYTF; CDR3 DNA: TGTGCCAGCAGCCTTAACTATGGCTACACCTTC
D gene: NA; clone size: NA; J gene: TRBJ1-4; V gene: TRBV30; CDR3 protein: CAWSDTGYEKLFF; CDR3 DNA: TGTGCCTGGAGTGACACAGGCTACGAAAAACTGTTTTTT
D gene: NA; clone size: few; J gene: TRBJ2-7; V gene: TRBV23-1; CDR3 protein: CASSPESEQYF; CDR3 DNA: TGCGCCAGCAGTCCCGAAAGTGAGCAGTACTTC
D gene: TRBD2; clone size: NA; J gene: TRBJ2-3; V gene: TRBV4-2; CDR3 protein: CASSQVTSGTDTQYF; CDR3 DNA: TGTGCCAGCAGCCAGGTGACTAGCGGCACAGATACGCAGTATTTT
D gene: NA; clone size: NA; J gene: TRBJ2-5; V gene: TRBV4-1; CDR3 protein: CASSLVTGVETQYF; CDR3 DNA: TGCGCCAGCAGCCTGGTAACAGGAGTTGAGACCCAGTACTTC
D gene: NA; clone size: once; J gene: TRBJ2-1; V gene: TRBV5-6; CDR3 protein: CASSSVGAGNEQFF; CDR3 DNA: TGTGCCAGCAGCTCTGTAGGGGCGGGTAATGAGCAGTTCTTC
D gene: TRBD1; clone size: NA; J gene: TRBJ1-2; V gene: TRBV29-1; CDR3 protein: CSVVPPEGANYGYTF; CDR3 DNA: TGCAGCGTTGTCCCCCCAGAGGGGGCAAACTATGGCTACACCTTC
D gene: TRBD1; clone size: NA; J gene: TRBJ2-5; V gene: TRBV28; CDR3 protein: CASFRDSQETQYF; CDR3 DNA: TGTGCCAGCTTCCGGGACAGCCAAGAGACCCAGTACTTC
D gene: NA; clone size: NA; J gene: TRBJ2-5; V gene: TRBV4-2; CDR3 protein: CASRQLAQETQYF; CDR3 DNA: TGTGCCAGCAGGCAATTAGCTCAGGAGACCCAGTACTTC
D gene: NA; clone size: NA; J gene: TRBJ2-4; V gene: TRBV7-9; CDR3 protein: CASSPGTGGWAYKNIQYF; CDR3 DNA: TGTGCCAGCAGCCCAGGGACTGGCGGTTGGGCCTACAAAAACATTCAGTACTTC
D gene: NA; clone size: NA; J gene: TRBJ2-1; V gene: TRBV5-6; CDR3 protein: CASSLGGITEQFF; CDR3 DNA: TGTGCCAGCAGCCTCGGCGGGATTACTGAGCAGTTCTTC
D gene: NA; clone size: NA; J gene: TRBJ1-5; V gene: TRBV15; CDR3 protein: CATSRAGSQPQHF; CDR3 DNA: TGTGCCACCAGCAGAGCGGGGAGTCAGCCCCAGCATTTT
D gene: TRBD1; clone size: once; J gene: TRBJ2-2; V gene: TRBV11-2; CDR3 protein: CASRRDRPYGRNTGELFF; CDR3 DNA: TGTGCCAGCCGGCGGGACAGGCCTTATGGAAGGAACACCGGGGAGCTGTTTTTT
D gene: NA; clone size: NA; J gene: TRBJ1-5; V gene: TRBV19; CDR3 protein: CASNDAGFQPQHF; CDR3 DNA: TGTGCCAGTAACGACGCAGGTTTCCAGCCCCAGCATTTT
D gene: NA; clone size: once; J gene: TRBJ2-7; V gene: TRBV6-5; CDR3 protein: CASSPRTLSYEQYF; CDR3 DNA: TGTGCCAGCAGTCCACGGACCCTCTCCTACGAGCAGTACTTC
D gene: TRBD1; clone size: NA; J gene: TRBJ2-1; V gene: TRBV11-2; CDR3 protein: CASSLGQGVYNEQFF; CDR3 DNA: TGTGCCAGCAGCCTCGGACAGGGGGTATACAATGAGCAGTTCTTC
D gene: NA; clone size: NA; J gene: TRBJ2-5; V gene: TRBV28; CDR3 protein: CASSSRQLGETQYF; CDR3 DNA: TGTGCCAGCAGTTCCCGGCAATTGGGTGAGACCCAGTACTTC
D gene: NA; clone size: NA; J gene: TRBJ2-1; V gene: TRBV5-1; CDR3 protein: CASGRQNNEQFF; CDR3 DNA: TGCGCCAGCGGAAGACAAAACAATGAGCAGTTCTTC
D gene: NA; clone size: NA; J gene: TRBJ2-1; V gene: TRBV29-1; CDR3 protein: CSILESSWDEQFF; CDR3 DNA: TGCAGCATCCTCGAGAGTTCGTGGGATGAGCAGTTCTTC
D gene: NA; clone size: NA; J gene: TRBJ2-1; V gene: TRBV6-1; CDR3 protein: CASQNGYNEQFF; CDR3 DNA: TGTGCCAGCCAGAACGGCTACAATGAGCAGTTCTTC
D gene: TRBD2; clone size: NA; J gene: TRBJ2-7; V gene: TRBV5-4; CDR3 protein: CASSFSGGRDEQYF; CDR3 DNA: TGTGCCAGCAGCTTTAGCGGGGGCCGGGACGAGCAGTACTTC
D gene: TRBD1; clone size: NA; J gene: TRBJ2-2; V gene: TRBV28; CDR3 protein: CASSSGQGDTGELFF; CDR3 DNA: TGTGCCAGCAGTTCGGGACAGGGGGACACCGGGGAGCTGTTTTTT
D gene: NA; clone size: few; J gene: TRBJ1-6; V gene: TRBV25-1; CDR3 protein: CASSPREDNSPLHF; CDR3 DNA: TGTGCCAGCAGCCCCCGGGAGGATAATTCACCCCTCCACTTT
D gene: NA; clone size: NA; J gene: TRBJ2-7; V gene: TRBV29-1; CDR3 protein: CSVGGSGDGYEQYF; CDR3 DNA: TGCAGCGTTGGCGGGTCGGGAGACGGGTACGAGCAGTACTTC
D gene: TRBD1; clone size: NA; J gene: TRBJ1-4; V gene: TRBV7-9; CDR3 protein: CASSSGQINEKLFF; CDR3 DNA: TGTGCCAGCAGCTCGGGACAGATTAATGAAAAACTGTTTTTT
D gene: NA; clone size: NA; J gene: TRBJ1-2; V gene: TRBV6-6; CDR3 protein: CASSYSGQGRGYTF; CDR3 DNA: TGTGCCAGCAGTTACTCCGGGCAGGGGAGAGGCTACACCTTC
D gene: TRBD1; clone size: NA; J gene: TRBJ2-1; V gene: TRBV19; CDR3 protein: CASMQGANEQFF; CDR3 DNA: TGTGCCAGTATGCAGGGGGCTAATGAGCAGTTCTTC
D gene: TRBD1; clone size: NA; J gene: TRBJ2-7; V gene: TRBV19; CDR3 protein: CASTRDRGNYEQYF; CDR3 DNA: TGTGCCAGTACCCGGGACAGGGGGAACTACGAGCAGTACTTC
D gene: NA; clone size: NA; J gene: TRBJ1-1; V gene: TRBV5-5; CDR3 protein: CASSSASLLGEAFF; CDR3 DNA: TGTGCCAGCAGCTCGGCCAGTTTGCTCGGAGAAGCTTTCTTT
D gene: TRBD1; clone size: NA; J gene: TRBJ2-2; V gene: TRBV9; CDR3 protein: CASSNTGGHGELFF; CDR3 DNA: TGTGCCAGCAGCAACACAGGGGGCCACGGGGAGCTGTTTTTT
D gene: NA; clone size: NA; J gene: TRBJ1-5; V gene: TRBV7-3; CDR3 protein: CASSSQPLSNQPQHF; CDR3 DNA: TGTGCCAGCAGCTCCCAGCCCCTTAGCAATCAGCCCCAGCATTTT
D gene: NA; clone size: NA; J gene: TRBJ1-3; V gene: TRBV7-9; CDR3 protein: CASSSPGAPSGNTIYF; CDR3 DNA: TGTGCCAGCAGCTCGCCCGGGGCTCCCTCTGGAAACACCATATATTTT
D gene: NA; clone size: few; J gene: TRBJ2-1; V gene: TRBV7-6; CDR3 protein: CASSSAYNEQFF; CDR3 DNA: TGTGCCAGCAGCTCGGCCTACAATGAGCAGTTCTTC
D gene: TRBD1; clone size: NA; J gene: TRBJ1-2; V gene: TRBV9; CDR3 protein: CASSPPGQETYGYTF; CDR3 DNA: TGTGCCAGCAGCCCCCCCGGACAGGAGACCTATGGCTACACCTTC
D gene: NA; clone size: NA; J gene: TRBJ2-7; V gene: TRBV11-2; CDR3 protein: CASSSHSAYEQYF; CDR3 DNA: TGTGCCAGCAGCTCCCATTCAGCCTACGAGCAGTACTTC
D gene: NA; clone size: NA; J gene: TRBJ1-2; V gene: TRBV19; CDR3 protein: CASSIFPSGGYTF; CDR3 DNA: TGTGCCAGTAGTATTTTTCCTTCGGGCGGCTACACCTTC
D gene: NA; clone size: NA; J gene: TRBJ1-1; V gene: TRBV2; CDR3 protein: CASRFTSVTEAFF; CDR3 DNA: TGTGCCAGCAGGTTTACCAGTGTCACCGAAGCTTTCTTT
D gene: NA; clone size: NA; J gene: TRBJ2-2; V gene: TRBV2; CDR3 protein: CASSGGHTGELFF; CDR3 DNA: TGTGCCAGCAGTGGGGGACACACCGGGGAGCTGTTTTTT
D gene: NA; clone size: NA; J gene: TRBJ2-7; V gene: TRBV5-8; CDR3 protein: CASSFEGAVQYF; CDR3 DNA: TGTGCCAGCAGCTTTGAGGGAGCAGTGCAGTACTTC
D gene: NA; clone size: NA; J gene: TRBJ1-1; V gene: TRBV7-8; CDR3 protein: CASSITGLLAFF; CDR3 DNA: TGTGCCAGCAGCATTACAGGACTTCTGGCTTTCTTT
D gene: TRBD1; clone size: few; J gene: TRBJ2-1; V gene: TRBV4-1; CDR3 protein: CASSQVGQGAYEQFF; CDR3 DNA: TGCGCCAGCAGCCAAGTTGGACAGGGGGCTTATGAGCAGTTCTTC
D gene: NA; clone size: NA; J gene: TRBJ2-1; V gene: TRBV7-2; CDR3 protein: CASSTLAYNEQFF; CDR3 DNA: TGTGCCAGCAGCACACTGGCCTACAATGAGCAGTTCTTC
D gene: NA; clone size: once; J gene: TRBJ1-1; V gene: TRBV19; CDR3 protein: CASSRRVEAFF; CDR3 DNA: TGTGCCAGTAGTAGAAGGGTTGAAGCTTTCTTT
D gene: TRBD1; clone size: NA; J gene: TRBJ1-1; V gene: TRBV4-1; CDR3 protein: CASSQDRQGQAFF; CDR3 DNA: TGCGCCAGCAGCCAGGATCGACAGGGGCAAGCTTTCTTT
D gene: TRBD1; clone size: NA; J gene: TRBJ2-5; V gene: TRBV27; CDR3 protein: CASTRTGYALQETQYF; CDR3 DNA: TGTGCCAGCACCCGGACAGGCTATGCCCTCCAAGAGACCCAGTACTTC